Detailed here is one TCR beta chain. The antigen is unknown. TCRdb fed the 5' RACE reads into MiXCR, producing one record per CDR3 protein. The data show roughly 1,500,000 distinct CDR3 sequences, with about 32% seen just once and approximately 0.25% held by the top ten. These data come from a study of identical twins. Findings and limits, study-wide: Twin pairs' shared out-of-frame alpha sequences were enriched in low generation probability.

The TCR sequence derives from a newborn girl in good health. Sequencing was done on a sample of cord blood.

The CDR3 sequence is CASSFVASGANVLTF. CDR3 in DNA: TGCGCCAGCAGCTTTGTGGCCTCTGGGGCCAACGTCCTGACTTTC. This chain joins TRBV5-1 and TRBJ2-6; D is unclear. Trimming took off 2 bases at V and 0 bases at J, with 6 bases between the two ends. The CDR3 consists of 15 residues. CDR1 and CDR2 (germline): SGHRS, YFSETQ.